These T cell receptor beta chains were read from a single sample in a study of blood T cells in healthy people across ages. TCRdb recomputed calls from the 5' RACE reads with MiXCR, one row per CDR3 protein. The sample contains 760,000 or so distinct CDR3 sequences, 25% of which appear only once. These records were also assigned to another study, of T cells of mothers and their children.

The sample consisted of blood. Source of these receptors: a boy younger than 18 in good health. CDR3s include the opening cysteine and the closing phenylalanine or tryptophan. The size entry is marked missing in some rows and otherwise reads once, few, many or a size class.

CDR3aa: CASSYRGRLNEQYF; v_gene: TRBV6-5; j_gene: TRBJ2-7; abundance: -
CDR3aa: CSVERRDSYEQYF; v_gene: TRBV29-1; j_gene: TRBJ2-7; abundance: few
CDR3aa: CASSLMGADQETQYF; v_gene: TRBV7-3; j_gene: TRBJ2-5; abundance: -
CDR3aa: CASRTMNPPNTGELFF; v_gene: TRBV6-1; j_gene: TRBJ2-2; abundance: -
CDR3aa: CASSESSGNTIYF; v_gene: TRBV10-1; j_gene: TRBJ1-3; abundance: -
CDR3aa: CASSPNQLAKNIQYF; v_gene: TRBV28; j_gene: TRBJ2-4; abundance: -
CDR3aa: CASSPQASGDFSYNEQFF; v_gene: TRBV5-1; j_gene: TRBJ2-1; abundance: few
CDR3aa: CASSVSGNKETQYF; v_gene: TRBV9; j_gene: TRBJ2-5; abundance: few
CDR3aa: CASSQSLGLAGGPYEQYF; v_gene: TRBV3-1; j_gene: TRBJ2-7; abundance: few
CDR3aa: CSVELAGVRSTDTQYF; v_gene: TRBV29-1; j_gene: TRBJ2-3; abundance: -
CDR3aa: CASSQGTQDQPQHF; v_gene: TRBV3-1; j_gene: TRBJ1-5; abundance: -
CDR3aa: CASSFIRGGDTGTEAFF; v_gene: TRBV13; j_gene: TRBJ1-1; abundance: -
CDR3aa: CASSDSGDPGADTQYF; v_gene: TRBV9; j_gene: TRBJ2-3; abundance: few
CDR3aa: CASSQGWTGQLAETQYF; v_gene: TRBV4-1; j_gene: TRBJ2-5; abundance: -
CDR3aa: CSVAYPSSYEQYF; v_gene: TRBV29-1; j_gene: TRBJ2-7; abundance: -
CDR3aa: CATSPRDRGRGYNEQFF; v_gene: TRBV24-1; j_gene: TRBJ2-1; abundance: few
CDR3aa: CASSLGGQVNYEQYF; v_gene: TRBV11-2; j_gene: -; abundance: -
CDR3aa: CASRPTSGRRDTQYF; v_gene: TRBV28; j_gene: TRBJ2-3; abundance: many
CDR3aa: CASSPTVGGQETQYF; v_gene: TRBV6-2/TRBV6-3; j_gene: TRBJ2-5; abundance: -
CDR3aa: CASSPRMGDYGYTF; v_gene: TRBV5-1; j_gene: TRBJ1-2; abundance: few
CDR3aa: CASSPSTGELGYTF; v_gene: TRBV4-3; j_gene: TRBJ1-2; abundance: -
CDR3aa: CSGVGIQETQYF; v_gene: TRBV29-1; j_gene: -; abundance: few
CDR3aa: CSALTGGGDRQYF; v_gene: TRBV20-1; j_gene: TRBJ2-5; abundance: -
CDR3aa: CASSSRSGNEQFF; v_gene: TRBV7-2; j_gene: TRBJ2-1; abundance: -
CDR3aa: CASRSGQGVYNEQFF; v_gene: TRBV12-3/TRBV12-4; j_gene: TRBJ2-1; abundance: -
CDR3aa: CSARDWDTANTGELFF; v_gene: TRBV20-1; j_gene: TRBJ2-2; abundance: few
CDR3aa: CASSGRWETGANVLTF; v_gene: TRBV9; j_gene: TRBJ2-6; abundance: few
CDR3aa: CASSPETGENQPQHF; v_gene: TRBV7-2; j_gene: TRBJ1-5; abundance: -
CDR3aa: CASRIRDSSRDEQFF; v_gene: TRBV4-3; j_gene: TRBJ2-1; abundance: few
CDR3aa: CASSLVNRLGETQYF; v_gene: TRBV12-3/TRBV12-4; j_gene: TRBJ2-5; abundance: -
CDR3aa: CASSTRQGGNYGYTF; v_gene: TRBV27; j_gene: TRBJ1-2; abundance: -
CDR3aa: CASSLANAEGASGRSNRADTQYF; v_gene: TRBV7-2; j_gene: TRBJ2-3; abundance: -
CDR3aa: CSARDRAGAYEQYF; v_gene: TRBV20-1; j_gene: TRBJ2-7; abundance: -
CDR3aa: CASSFGGELVF; v_gene: TRBV12-3/TRBV12-4; j_gene: TRBJ2-2; abundance: -
CDR3aa: CSVEDQSGPTYEQYF; v_gene: TRBV29-1; j_gene: TRBJ2-7; abundance: -
CDR3aa: CASTSGDTQYF; v_gene: TRBV12-3/TRBV12-4; j_gene: TRBJ2-3; abundance: -
CDR3aa: CASSFSSPGRQFF; v_gene: TRBV28; j_gene: -; abundance: -
CDR3aa: CASSQVVAETQYF; v_gene: TRBV3-1; j_gene: TRBJ2-5; abundance: -
CDR3aa: CASSQDYGRGPYEQYF; v_gene: TRBV4-3; j_gene: TRBJ2-7; abundance: -
CDR3aa: CASSFDQGTEQYF; v_gene: TRBV7-6; j_gene: TRBJ2-5; abundance: -
CDR3aa: CSAPRDGSYEQYF; v_gene: TRBV20-1; j_gene: -; abundance: few
CDR3aa: CASSADRASTDTQYF; v_gene: TRBV7-2; j_gene: TRBJ2-3; abundance: -
CDR3aa: CASSEGPGRFYGYTF; v_gene: TRBV2; j_gene: TRBJ1-2; abundance: -
CDR3aa: CATNGAGTNTEAFF; v_gene: TRBV28; j_gene: TRBJ1-1; abundance: -
CDR3aa: CASSLRGINTEAFF; v_gene: TRBV7-2; j_gene: TRBJ1-1; abundance: -